A selection of T cell receptor beta chains follows, all from one sample in a study of human T cells and chemical hapten exposure. TCRdb itself ran the RACE reads through MiXCR, one entry per CDR3 protein. Of 95,000 or so distinct CDR3 sequences in the sample, about an eighth were seen once. This specimen was whole blood, taken in connection with sensitization to the hapten diphenylcyclopropenone (DPC). These receptor sequences come from a middle-aged woman with alopecia areata. Some clones in this sample may be carry-over from other donors' samples. Each CDR3 is given with its conserved first and last residue. Fields, in order: D gene, V gene, J gene, clone size, CDR3 DNA, CDR3 protein. A D gene is named only where the DNA matches it firmly. The listing skips clone size in some rows; elsewhere it reads once, few, many or a size class.

.	TRBV30	TRBJ2-6	few	TGTGCCTGGAGTGTACCCCACTCTGGGGCCAACGTCCTGACTTTC	CAWSVPHSGANVLTF
.	TRBV5-1	TRBJ1-2	.	TGCGCCAGCAGCCCCCGGGACGGTGCTAGCTATGGCTACACCTTC	CASSPRDGASYGYTF
.	TRBV20-1	TRBJ2-3	few	TGCAGTGCCGGCCCCGGGGGTCCTAGCACAGATACGCAGTATTTT	CSAGPGGPSTDTQYF
.	TRBV15	TRBJ2-3	few	TGTGCCACCAGCAGATCCGGGTCAGCAGATACGCAGTATTTT	CATSRSGSADTQYF
.	TRBV28	TRBJ2-5	.	TGTGCCAGCACCTTACAGGCTGCGCGGGAGACCCAGTACTTC	CASTLQAARETQYF
.	TRBV29-1	TRBJ1-2	.	TGCAGCGTTGAAGTTGGGACCGGACCTAACTATGGCTACACCTTC	CSVEVGTGPNYGYTF
.	TRBV6-5	TRBJ1-1	.	TGTGCCGGCAGTTGGAGCCGGGACCGAGGTAAAGCTTTCTTT	CAGSWSRDRGKAFF
.	TRBV6-2/TRBV6-3	TRBJ2-7	few	TGTGCCAGCAAAGGGAGCTCCTACGAGCAGTACTTC	CASKGSSYEQYF
TRBD1	TRBV3-1	TRBJ2-2	.	TGTGCCAGCAGCCGATTGCCCGGGACAGTAAACACCGGGGAGCTGTTTTTT	CASSRLPGTVNTGELFF
TRBD1	TRBV29-1	TRBJ2-7	few	TGCAGCGTTGCCCAGGGGGATAATAGAATCTCCTACGAGCAGTACTTC	CSVAQGDNRISYEQYF
.	TRBV9	TRBJ2-6	few	TGTGCCAGCAGCGTAGGGTTCTCTGGGGCCAACGTCCTGACTTTC	CASSVGFSGANVLTF
.	TRBV11-2	TRBJ2-5	many	TGTGCCAGCAGCAAAGGGACTCAAGAGACCCAGTACTTC	CASSKGTQETQYF
TRBD2	TRBV7-2	TRBJ2-5	few	TGTGCCAGCAGCTTAGCGCCAAACGCGGGGGGGCCGGGCCAAGAGACCCAGTACTTC	CASSLAPNAGGPGQETQYF
TRBD2	TRBV29-1	TRBJ2-1	many	TGCAGCTTCCACGGGGGAGGGGAGCAGTTCTTC	CSFHGGGEQFF
TRBD1	TRBV3-1	TRBJ2-2	.	TGTGCCAGCAGACAAAGGGCCGGACAGGGATTCACCGGGGAGCTGTTTTTT	CASRQRAGQGFTGELFF
TRBD1	TRBV14	TRBJ2-7	few	TGTGCCAGCAGCAAACCCGGGACAGGATTAACCTACGAGCAGTACTTC	CASSKPGTGLTYEQYF
.	TRBV20-1	TRBJ1-1	many	TGCAGTGCTAGAGATCTAAGGGGGGCAGGAACTGAAGCTTTCTTT	CSARDLRGAGTEAFF
TRBD2	TRBV7-8	TRBJ2-3	many	TGTGCCAGCAGGCAGACTAGCGCCTCTAGCACAGATACGCAGTATTTT	CASRQTSASSTDTQYF
.	TRBV6-2/TRBV6-3	TRBJ2-6	.	TGTGCCAGCAGTTATGTCTCTGGGGCCAACGTCCTGACTTTC	CASSYVSGANVLTF
.	TRBV7-3	TRBJ1-5	few	TGTGCCAGCAGCTTGGGTACCGCCAATCAGCCCCAGCATTTT	CASSLGTANQPQHF
.	TRBV10-1	TRBJ2-2	few	TGCGCCAGCAGTGAAGTCCCTAGGGGAACCGGGGAGCTGTTTTTT	CASSEVPRGTGELFF
.	TRBV5-1	TRBJ2-2	many	TGCGCCAGCAGCTCCCAGAGAGAGGCCGGGGAGCTGTTTTTT	CASSSQREAGELFF
.	TRBV20-1	TRBJ1-2	many	TGCAGTGCTAATTGGGGGGTTGCGGACTATGGCTACACCTTC	CSANWGVADYGYTF
.	TRBV30	TRBJ1-4	many	TGTGCCTGGACGAAGCCGGTGGGGGGTACTAATGAAAAACTGTTTTTT	CAWTKPVGGTNEKLFF
.	TRBV28	TRBJ1-4	.	TGTGCCAGCAGTTTGAGAAAGGAAAAACTGTTTTTT	CASSLRKEKLFF